Below are 6 T cell receptor beta chains sequenced from a single sample in a study of T-cell reconstitution after alpha-beta-depleted transplantation in children. Preparation of the TCRbeta library involved a method that used unique molecular identifiers. One entry per CDR3 protein results from TCRdb running MiXCR on the PCR reads. The top ten clones hold 11% to 15% of a sample with about 580,000 distinct CDR3 sequences, 23% of them seen once. Here the sequenced sample was PBMCs, mostly from graft donor cells, taken 360 days after TCRalphabeta/CD19-depleted stem cell transplant. The receptors come from a boy under two years old who had a stem cell transplant for acute myeloid leukemia, so the T cells may come from the graft donor.

This chain uses TRBV5-1 with TRBJ2-1, with a weak D call TRBD1 (5 bases). The V and J ends lost 0 bases and 6 bases respectively, with 10 bases between them. Germline values: CDR1 SGHRS, CDR2 YFSETQ. The CDR3 consists of 14 residues. The CDR3, as DNA: TGCGCCAGCAGCTTGGGGGGCCAGGCCAATGAGCAGTTCTTC. Its protein is CASSLGGQANEQFF.

This clonotype was seen more than once but under ten times. This sequence joins TRBV20-1 and TRBJ2-7; TRBD1 is a possible D gene (5 bases). Germline assignment: CDR1 DFQATT and CDR2 SNEGSKA (reference sequence). The CDR3 contains 14 residues. V was trimmed by 0 bases and J by 7 bases, leaving 16 bases between them. In nucleotides, the CDR3 is TGCAGTGCTAGAGACCGGCAGGGTCTGGGGGAGCAGTACGTC. Translation gives CSARDRQGLGEQYV.

There are a few counts of this clonotype. A much larger clone sits a single nucleotide away, making a read error possible. As the CDR3 is not closed by the conserved phenylalanine or tryptophan, this likely results from a read error. V gene TRBV5-1 combines with J gene TRBJ2-5; D not certain. V was pared by 1 base and J by 5 bases, with 15 bases between. Looked up from germline, CDR1 is SGHRS and CDR2 is YFSETQ. The CDR3 is 15 amino acids. As DNA, the CDR3 is TGCGCCAGCAGCTTGCGAAGGCCGGAAAAGGAGACCCAGTACCTC. It is translated as CASSLRRPEKETQYL.

This clonotype was detected a few times. The chain is built from TRBV20-1 and TRBJ2-1; 7 bases are shared with TRBD2. Germline V gene sequence: CDR1 DFQATT, CDR2 SNEGSKA (reference sequence). The length of the CDR3 is 12 residues. The ends lost 4 bases at V and 9 bases at J; junction bases unmatched: 6. For the CDR3, the DNA is TGCAGTGCTATTTACGGGGGGTTTGAGCAGTTCTTC. It translates to CSAIYGGFEQFF.

There are a few counts of this clonotype. V and J are TRBV20-1 and TRBJ2-3; 7 nucleotides align to TRBD1. The CDR3 runs 15 residues. CDR1 is DFQATT, CDR2 SNEGSKA, per germline (reference sequence). V was clipped by 4 bases and J by 5 bases; unmatched bases: 12. In nucleotides, the CDR3 is TGCAGTGCTAACCCCGGAAACGGGGACAGAGATACGCAGTATTTT. Translation: CSANPGNGDRDTQYF.

This clonotype has a count of ten or more. The V gene is TRBV10-3, the J gene TRBJ2-7, with 8 bases matching TRBD1. The CDR3 spans 14 residues. Trimming removed 3 bases from V and 6 bases from J; junction bases left unmatched: 7. Germline V gene sequence: CDR1 ENHRY, CDR2 SYGVKD. CDR3: CAISDRGRKAEQYV. DNA for the CDR3: TGTGCCATCAGTGACAGGGGGCGTAAAGCCGAGCAGTACGTC.